One and the same sample provided the 30 T cell receptor beta chains below, sequenced in a study of T cells in tumors after PD-1 blockade. Clones were read by immunoSEQ multiplex PCR, and TCRdb kept only the in-frame ones, dropping some. The repertoire holds 55,000 to 65,000 clones, with roughly 77% as singletons. The specimen comprised PBMCs, sampled before anti-PD-1 treatment. The receptor set was obtained from a human donor with basal cell carcinoma.

This chain uses TRBV5-1 with TRBJ2-1, with 12 positions matching TRBD2. CDR3 length: 19 residues. CDR1 and CDR2 from the germline V gene are SGHRS and YFSETQ. V lost 0 bases and J lost 2; bases outside the gene matches: 9. The CDR3 nucleotides are TGCGCCAGCAGCTTGGCGGCTAGCGGGGGGGCCAGTCCCTACAATGAGCAGTTCTTC. Amino acids: CASSLAASGGASPYNEQFF.

This chain links TRBV27 with TRBJ2-3, with TRBD1 identical over 9 bases. Germline V gene data show CDR1 as MNHEY and CDR2 as SMNVEV (reference sequence). Trimming cost V 6 bases and J 4 bases; bases outside gene matches: 2. The CDR3 spans 13 residues. CDR3 DNA: TGTGCCAGCAGGGGACAGGGTTCAGATACGCAGTATTTT. Translating gives CASRGQGSDTQYF.

By its share, this clone is medium-sized (0.01 to 0.1%). The V and J genes are TRBV5-6 and TRBJ1-2; 8 nucleotides match TRBD1. CDR1 and CDR2 from the germline V gene are SGHDT and YYEEEE. CDR3 length: 16 residues. The ends lost 3 bases at V and 5 bases at J; junction bases unmatched: 12. CDR3 sequence: CASSSQGAGLWYGYTF. In nucleotides, the CDR3 is TGTGCCAGCAGCTCTCAGGGGGCCGGTCTTTGGTATGGCTACACCTTC.

The count of this clone is one. The chain is built from TRBV6-5 and TRBJ2-5; TRBD2 aligns across 7 bases. Germline trimming cut 6 bases from V and 5 bases from J; bases unmatched to any gene: 9. The length of the CDR3 is 14 residues. The germline CDR1 and CDR2 sequences are MNHEY and SVGAGI. For the CDR3, the DNA is TGTGCCAGCAGAAACAGGCGGGGGTATGAGACCCAGTACTTC. This gives the protein CASRNRRGYETQYF.

The V gene is TRBV10-2, the J gene TRBJ1-6; no definite D call. Germline V lookup: CDR1 WSHSY, CDR2 SAAADI. The length of the CDR3 is 15 residues. V was pared by 6 bases and J by 0 bases, with 9 bases between. CDR3 nucleotides: TGCGCCAGCAGCCTACATGACTCCTATAATTCACCCCTCCACTTT. It is translated as CASSLHDSYNSPLHF.

V and J are TRBV14 and TRBJ2-3, with D unresolved. The CDR3 runs 14 residues. Germline CDR1 is SGHDN and CDR2 is FVKESK. The V end lost 4 bases, the J end lost 1 base, and 9 bases lay between the germline ends. The CDR3 sequence: CASSRAIGTDTQYF. The DNA of the CDR3 is TGTGCCAGCAGCCGGGCCATAGGCACAGATACGCAGTATTTT. Full variable domain (outside the CDR3, taken from reference TRBV14 and TRBJ2-3): EAGVTQFPSHSVIEKGQTVTLRCDPISGHDNLYWYRRVMGKEIKFLLHFVKESKQDESGMPNNRFLAERTGGTYSTLKVQPAELEDSGVYFCASSRAIGTDTQYFGPGTRLTVL.

V and J are TRBV29-1 and TRBJ1-2; tentatively, D is TRBD1 (6 bases). The germline V gene has CDR1 SQVTM and CDR2 ANQGSEA. V was pared by 7 bases and J by 8 bases, with 14 bases between. This CDR3 is built from 11 residues. CDR3: CSDSGEGGYTF. Here the CDR3 DNA reads TGCAGCGACTCAGGGGAGGGCGGCTACACCTTC.

V usage is TRBV2 and J usage is TRBJ1-2, with D maybe TRBD1 (6 bases). This CDR3 region has 14 residues. Germline V gene data show CDR1 as SNHLY and CDR2 as FYNNEI. Between the trimmed V and J ends, which lost 6 bases and 3 bases, there was a span of 14 bases. Here the CDR3 reads CASRGTINYYGYTF. The CDR3 bases are TGTGCCAGCAGGGGGACAATCAATTACTATGGCTACACCTTC.

The chain has TRBV5-6 and TRBJ1-6; D not resolved. Trimming took off 0 bases at V and 7 bases at J, with 8 bases between the two ends. CDR3 size: 14 residues. Germline CDR1 and CDR2: SGHDT and YYEEEE. CDR3: CASSLGKSNSPLHF. The CDR3 bases are TGTGCCAGCAGCTTGGGGAAATCCAATTCACCCCTCCACTTT.

This clone was picked up a small number of times. Different DNA sequences within this sample yield the same CDR3. In DNA, the CDR3 is TGTGCCAGCAGCTTGGAAGTCTCTAACACCGGGGAGCTGTTTTTT. This translates into CASSLEVSNTGELFF. This chain connects TRBV5-4 to TRBJ2-2; D unresolved. This CDR3 contains 15 residues. Germline V gene lookup returns CDR1 SGHNT and CDR2 YYREEE (reference sequence). V lost 0 bases and J lost 2, with 8 bases in between.

The sample holds a few counts of this clone. The V call is TRBV19, the J call TRBJ2-2; TRBD1 or TRBD2 may be the D gene (5 bases each). Germline CDR1 LNHDA, CDR2 SQIVND (reference sequence). V dropped 1 base and J dropped 5 bases, with 8 bases sitting between them. This CDR3 region has 14 residues. Here the CDR3 DNA reads TGTGCCAGTAGTATAGGGGGGATGACCGGGGAGCTGTTTTTT. Protein sequence: CASSIGGMTGELFF. Filled out from reference TRBV19 and TRBJ2-2, the complete variable domain reads DGGITQSPKYLFRKEGQNVTLSCEQNLNHDAMYWYRQDPGQGLRLIYYSQIVNDFQKGDIAEGYSVSREKKESFPLTVTSAQKNPTAFYLCASSIGGMTGELFFGEGSRLTVL.

V is TRBV10-3 and J is TRBJ2-7; D gene unclear. The V and J ends lost 3 bases and 1 base respectively, with 7 bases between them. CDR3 size: 13 residues. Germline lookup yields CDR1 ENHRY and CDR2 SYGVKD. Here the CDR3 reads CAISDQVSYEQYF. The CDR3 region has the DNA TGTGCCATCAGTGACCAGGTTTCCTACGAGCAGTACTTC.

The J gene is TRBJ2-1, the V gene TRBV10-2; D is unclear. Trimming took 11 bases from V and 5 from J, leaving 13 bases between them. CDR1 is WSHSY and CDR2 is SAAADI in the germline V gene. The CDR3 runs to 12 residues. This chain's CDR3 is CALLDRDNEQFF. The DNA for the CDR3 is TGCGCCCTGCTAGACCGGGACAATGAGCAGTTCTTC.

The genes are TRBV15 and TRBJ2-7; 8 bases agree with TRBD2. CDR1 and CDR2 (germline): LNHNV, YYDKDF (reference sequence). The CDR3 consists of 14 residues. The V segment lost 0 bases and the J segment 2 bases; nucleotides outside the gene matches: 0. The CDR3 sequence is CATSRDGGAYEQYF. As DNA, the CDR3 is TGTGCCACCAGCAGAGACGGGGGGGCCTACGAGCAGTACTTC. The entire variable domain, with the rest obtained from reference TRBV15 and TRBJ2-7, is as follows: DAMVIQNPRYQVTQFGKPVTLSCSQTLNHNVMYWYQQKSSQAPKLLFHYYDKDFNNEADTPDNFQSRRPNTSFCFLDIRSPGLGDTAMYLCATSRDGGAYEQYFGPGTRLTVT.

The gene calls are TRBV30 and TRBJ2-7, with 8 bases that match TRBD1. Looked up from germline, CDR1 is GTSNPN and CDR2 is SVGIG (reference sequence). The ends lost 3 bases at V and 0 bases at J; junction bases unmatched: 4. This CDR3 has 14 residues. DNA for the CDR3: TGTGCCTGGAGCCGGACAGGGAACTCCTACGAGCAGTACTTC. Protein sequence: CAWSRTGNSYEQYF.

The chain uses TRBV19 and TRBJ1-1; no reliable D call. V dropped 6 bases and J dropped 3 bases, with 14 bases sitting between them. In germline, CDR1 is LNHDA, CDR2 SQIVND (reference sequence). CDR3 length: 14 residues. CDR3 loop: CASSLRPTDTEAFF. CDR3 DNA: TGTGCCAGTAGCTTGAGACCGACGGACACTGAAGCTTTCTTT.

This clone appeared once. This chain joins TRBV18 and TRBJ2-5, with D perhaps matching TRBD1 (7 bases). V was pared by 3 bases and J by 2 bases, with 10 bases between. Germline CDR1 and CDR2: KGHSH and LQKENI. The CDR3 covers 14 residues. The CDR3 reads CASSPRGAQETQYF. The DNA for the CDR3 is TGTGCCAGCTCACCCAGGGGGGCTCAAGAGACCCAGTACTTC.

The chain couples TRBV4-1 to TRBJ2-1, with 7 bases identical to TRBD1. Unmatched junction bases numbered 4, after V lost 0 bases and J lost 5 bases. CDR3 length: 15 amino acids. Germline V CDR1 and CDR2: MGHRA, YSYEKL. CDR3 in amino acids: CASSQDRGIDNEQFF. The CDR3 DNA sequence: TGCGCCAGCAGCCAAGACAGGGGGATTGACAATGAGCAGTTCTTC.

The V gene is TRBV6-5, the J gene TRBJ1-5, with a possible D match to TRBD1 (6 bases). Trimming removed 5 bases at V and 3 bases at J, with 14 bases between. The CDR3 runs 15 residues. Germline V gene sequence: CDR1 MNHEY, CDR2 SVGAGI. CDR3 sequence (DNA): TGTGCCAGCAGTAAGCACAGGGATCCCAATCAGCCCCAGCATTTT. Translating it yields CASSKHRDPNQPQHF.

The sample holds one count of this clone. The CDR3, as DNA: TGTGCCAGTAGTGGCCCGGGCTGGACCGAAATCCAAGAGACCCAGTACTTC. Its protein is CASSGPGWTEIQETQYF. The V and J genes are TRBV19 and TRBJ2-5; no definite D call. The V end lost 5 bases, the J end lost 1 base, and 20 bases lay between the germline ends. The CDR3 is 17 residues long. CDR1 and CDR2 (germline): LNHDA, SQIVND (reference sequence).

The V gene is TRBV9, the J gene TRBJ1-5; no reliable D call. In germline, CDR1 is SGDLS, CDR2 YYNGEE. This CDR3 spans 14 amino acids. V was clipped by 3 bases and J by 4 bases, with 11 bases between them. The CDR3 sequence is CASSAGDGNQPQHF. In DNA form, the CDR3 reads TGTGCCAGCAGCGCCGGAGACGGGAATCAGCCCCAGCATTTT.

The chain joins TRBV7-9 to TRBJ2-1, with 7 bases lining up with TRBD1. The ends lost 7 bases at V and 0 bases at J; junction bases unmatched: 6. Germline values: CDR1 SEHNR, CDR2 FQNEAQ (reference sequence). This CDR3 region has 15 residues. The CDR3 DNA reads TGTGCCAGCATTACGGACAGGAGCTCCTACAATGAGCAGTTCTTC. This codes for CASITDRSSYNEQFF.

In its sample, this clone was seen once. The chain is built from TRBV6-1 and TRBJ1-4; no clear D. Trimming pared 7 bases from V and 7 bases from J, leaving 19 bases between. The germline gives CDR1 MNHNS, CDR2 SASEGT. CDR3 length equals 15 residues. In nucleotides, the CDR3 is TGTGCCAGCACCACGTACGAGACCCGCGGTGAAAAACTGTTTTTT. Protein: CASTTYETRGEKLFF.

About this clone: This specimen includes other DNA sequences encoding the same CDR3. The chain joins TRBV20-1 to TRBJ2-5; weak D call: TRBD2 (5 bases). The CDR3 has 10 residues. Looked up from germline, CDR1 is DFQATT and CDR2 is SNEGSKA (reference sequence). The CDR3 coding sequence is TGCAGCGCCGGGGTGGAGACCCAGTACTTC. It codes for CSAGVETQYF.

The chain links TRBV19 to TRBJ2-6; D possibly uses TRBD1 or TRBD2 (6 bases each). The CDR3 contains 18 residues. V lost 3 bases and J lost 2, with 17 bases in between. Germline V gene lookup returns CDR1 LNHDA and CDR2 SQIVND (reference sequence). This chain's CDR3 is CASSILQGRTTGANVLTF. The CDR3 DNA reads TGTGCCAGTAGTATCCTGCAGGGGAGGACCACTGGGGCCAACGTCCTGACTTTC. Full variable domain (missing parts from reference TRBV19 and TRBJ2-6): DGGITQSPKYLFRKEGQNVTLSCEQNLNHDAMYWYRQDPGQGLRLIYYSQIVNDFQKGDIAEGYSVSREKKESFPLTVTSAQKNPTAFYLCASSILQGRTTGANVLTFGAGSRLTVL.

CDR3 nucleotides: TGCAGCGCCCGGTCGGGACAGTCTTACGAGCAGTACTTC. As protein: CSARSGQSYEQYF. The gene calls are TRBV29-1 and TRBJ2-7, with 7 bases lining up with TRBD1. The CDR3 runs to 13 residues. V dropped 7 bases and J dropped 4; count of bases not matched to a gene: 10. Germline loops: CDR1 SQVTM, CDR2 ANQGSEA.

The rearrangement uses TRBV20-1 and TRBJ1-1, with unresolved D. Germline-derived CDR1 and CDR2 are DFQATT and SNEGSKA (reference sequence). The CDR3 is 9 amino acids. With 2 bases removed from V and 6 bases from J, the gap between germline ends came to 1 base. This chain's CDR3 is CSARSEAFF. The CDR3 DNA reads TGCAGTGCTAGATCTGAAGCTTTCTTT.

This chain connects TRBV15 to TRBJ1-2; D may be TRBD1 (5 bases). The V gene lost 0 bases and the J gene lost 4 bases, with 18 bases spanning the gap. Germline lookup yields CDR1 LNHNV and CDR2 YYDKDF (reference sequence). CDR3 size: 17 residues. Here the CDR3 DNA reads TGTGCCACCAGCAGAGATCGATGGGTTATCGGGGGCTATGGCTACACCTTC. It is translated as CATSRDRWVIGGYGYTF.

The chain uses TRBV28 and TRBJ1-6, with 9 nucleotides matching TRBD1. The V and J ends lost 7 bases and 10 bases, in that order; junction bases with no gene match: 14. CDR1 and CDR2 from the germline V gene are MDHEN and SYDVKM. This CDR3 is built from 16 residues. The CDR3, as DNA: TGTGCCAGCACTCAAAATCCGGGACAGGGACAATCACCCCTCCACTTT. It translates to CASTQNPGQGQSPLHF.

This clone was observed a few times. The chain is built from TRBV2 and TRBJ2-1, with 7 positions matching TRBD2. J gave up 4 bases and V 7 bases, and 16 bases lay outside the gene matches. The CDR3 loop spans 17 amino acids. The germline V gene encodes CDR1 SNHLY and CDR2 FYNNEI. The CDR3 here is CASTLLGAGLPYNEQFF. The CDR3 coding sequence is TGTGCCAGCACCCTGTTAGGAGCGGGGCTCCCTTACAATGAGCAGTTCTTC.